The sequence of this TCR beta chain was determined in a study of T cell clonality in common variable immunodeficiency. Study observations and caveats: Common variable immunodeficiency TCR beta sequences reportedly had fewer deletions and N-nucleotide insertions. TCRbeta clonality was increased in CVID versus healthy controls. Compared with controls, CVID subjects had fewer shared TCRbeta clones.

Trimming cost V 3 bases and J 7 bases; bases outside gene matches: 9. The germline CDR1 and CDR2 sequences are SNHLY and FYNNEI. CDR3 length equals 16 residues. On this clone itself: Its antigen is as yet unknown. The read ends 3 residues early relative to the CDR3; the germline J gene fills the gap.

The table came from immunoSEQ multiplex PCR; TCRdb's copy has only in-frame clones and leaves some out. Observed in the sample are roughly 42,000 clones, none of them singletons. The V gene is TRBV2, the J gene TRBJ2-1; 10 positions agree with TRBD1. The TCR sequence derives from a person between 18 and 75 years old in good health. Material: peripheral blood mononuclear cells. CDR3 DNA, as far as it was read: TGTGCCAGCAGTGACCCAGGACAGGGGGTCGGTAATGAG. It specifies CASSDPGQGVGNE. The full CDR3 protein is CASSDPGQGVGNEQFF.